This T cell receptor beta chain was captured by sequencing in a study of cytomegalovirus exposure and HLA in healthy donors. Trimming took 0 bases from V and 8 from J; bases not matched to a gene: 2. The CDR3 runs 14 residues. From germline, CDR1 is GTSNPN and CDR2 SVGIG (reference sequence). PCR primers comprised 60 Vbeta and 13 Jbeta primers. The protocol was immunoSEQ multiplex PCR, while the TCRdb copy is restricted to in-frame clones and leaves out a portion. Here the sample spans some 98,000 clones, around four fifths being singletons. Points from the study as a whole: Reportedly, a later analysis found an Asian-associated ancestry cluster had fewer N-insertions than the roughly 700-donor mean. Immune exposure information available was restricted to CMV serostatus. Several of the most significant clusters appeared linked to common viral pathogens, based on a later analysis.

Remarks on this clone: Its specificity is unknown.

The genes are TRBV30 and TRBJ2-1; 12 bases agree with TRBD2. The sequenced sample was PBMCs. This clonotype originated in a man aged 35 to 55 in good health and CMV-seronegative. CDR3 DNA: TGTGCCTGGAGTGTGGGACTAGCGGGCGATGAGCAGTTCTTC. Translation: CAWSVGLAGDEQFF.